The clone carrying this T cell receptor (beta chain) came up many times. Its antigen is still unknown. Newly diagnosed patients aged 18 to 65 had hyperthyroidism of under 2 months' duration. Using RNA transcripts as the source, TCR beta CDR3 regions were amplified. The HTBI set primed first-round TCR CDR3 RT-PCR. TCRdb re-called the multiplex PCR reads with MiXCR, one entry per CDR3 protein. The sample shows approximately 520,000 distinct CDR3 sequences, 20% to 25% of them seen only once. The CDR3 is 12 residues long. Trimming removed 6 bases from V and 3 bases from J, with 8 bases in between. Germline V CDR1 and CDR2: LNHDA, SQIVND (reference sequence). The sample comes from a study of T cells in Graves' hyperthyroidism and ophthalmopathy. General study results and limits: Peripheral blood also featured most of the thyroid clonotypes expanded above 0.001. Onset of ophthalmopathy came a median approximately 6.9 months after the model predicted it.

Sequenced sample: blood. This clonotype was obtained from a man aged 18-30 years with Graves' hyperthyroidism. This chain connects TRBV19 to TRBJ1-2; D is ambiguous. The DNA for the CDR3 is TGTGCCAGTAGAGAGCGGGACTATGGCTACACCTTC. Its protein product is CASRERDYGYTF.